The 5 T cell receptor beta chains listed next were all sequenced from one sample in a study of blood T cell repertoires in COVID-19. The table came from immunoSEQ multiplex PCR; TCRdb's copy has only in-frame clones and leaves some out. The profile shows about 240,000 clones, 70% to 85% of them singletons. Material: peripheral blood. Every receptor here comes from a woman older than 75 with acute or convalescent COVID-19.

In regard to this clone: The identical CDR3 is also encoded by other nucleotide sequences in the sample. Here the CDR3 reads CASSADSNTEAFF. The CDR3 DNA sequence: TGTGCCAGCAGTGCGGACAGCAACACTGAAGCTTTCTTT. The genes are TRBV2 and TRBJ1-1, with D possibly being TRBD1 (6 bases). Between the trimmed V and J ends, which lost 4 bases and 2 bases, there was a span of 8 bases. The CDR3 extends over 13 amino acids. Germline V gives CDR1 SNHLY, CDR2 FYNNEI.

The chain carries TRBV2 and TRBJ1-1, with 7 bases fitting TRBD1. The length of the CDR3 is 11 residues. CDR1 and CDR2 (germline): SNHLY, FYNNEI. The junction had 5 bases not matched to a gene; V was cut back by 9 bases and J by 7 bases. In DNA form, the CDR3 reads TGTGCCAGTACAGGGGCCGGTGAAGCTTTCTTT. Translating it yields CASTGAGEAFF.

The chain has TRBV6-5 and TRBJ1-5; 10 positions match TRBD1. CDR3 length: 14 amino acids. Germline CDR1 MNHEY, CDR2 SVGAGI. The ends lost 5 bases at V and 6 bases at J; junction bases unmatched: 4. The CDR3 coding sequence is TGTGCCAGCAGTAGACAGGGGGCGATTCAGCCCCAGCATTTT. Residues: CASSRQGAIQPQHF.

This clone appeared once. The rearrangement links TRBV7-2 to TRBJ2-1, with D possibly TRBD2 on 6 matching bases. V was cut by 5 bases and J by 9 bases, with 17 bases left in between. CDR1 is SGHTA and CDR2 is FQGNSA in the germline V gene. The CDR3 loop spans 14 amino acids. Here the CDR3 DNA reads TGTGCCAGCAGCCCCCGAAGACGGGGGAGTGAGCAGTTCTTC. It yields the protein CASSPRRRGSEQFF.

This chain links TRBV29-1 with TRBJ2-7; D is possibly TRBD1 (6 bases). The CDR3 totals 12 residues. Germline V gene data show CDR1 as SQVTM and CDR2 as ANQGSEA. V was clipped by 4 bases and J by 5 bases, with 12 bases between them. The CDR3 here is CSVVGRGHEQYF. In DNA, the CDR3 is TGCAGCGTTGTGGGCAGGGGCCACGAGCAGTACTTC.